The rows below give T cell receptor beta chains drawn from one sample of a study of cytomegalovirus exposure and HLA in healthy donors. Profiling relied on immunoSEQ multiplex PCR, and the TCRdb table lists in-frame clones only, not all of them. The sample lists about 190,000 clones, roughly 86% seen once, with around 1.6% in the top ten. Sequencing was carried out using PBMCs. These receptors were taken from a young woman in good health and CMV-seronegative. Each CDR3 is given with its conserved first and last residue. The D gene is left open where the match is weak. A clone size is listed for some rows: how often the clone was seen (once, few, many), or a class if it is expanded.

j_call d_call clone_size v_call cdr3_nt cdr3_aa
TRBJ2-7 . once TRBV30 TGTGCCTGGAGCGGTAGTTCGGTTTCCTACGAGCAGTACTTC CAWSGSSVSYEQYF
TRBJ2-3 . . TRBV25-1 TGTGCCAGCAGTGAAGGGTCTTACCGGGGGTCAGATACGCAGTATTTT CASSEGSYRGSDTQYF
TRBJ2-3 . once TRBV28 TGTGCCAGCAGTCCGGTCGTCGATACGCAGTATTTT CASSPVVDTQYF
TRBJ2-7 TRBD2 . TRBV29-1 TGCAGCGTTGAGAGCGGGAACGAGCAGTACTTC CSVESGNEQYF
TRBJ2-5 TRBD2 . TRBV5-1 TGCGCCAGCAGCTTGGCCTTGTGGACTAGTTATGCCCAAGAGACCCAGTACTTC CASSLALWTSYAQETQYF
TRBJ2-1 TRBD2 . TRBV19 TGTGCCAGTAGGCGCAGCGGGGGGGCCCCGGTGAATGAGCAGTTCTTC CASRRSGGAPVNEQFF
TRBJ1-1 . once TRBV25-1 TGTGCCAGCAGTGAACGTTTAAGGACAGCTGAAGCTTTCTTT CASSERLRTAEAFF
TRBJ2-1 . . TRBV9 TGTGCCAGCAGCGTGATACAGGGACCCCCCTACAATGAGCAGTTCTTC CASSVIQGPPYNEQFF
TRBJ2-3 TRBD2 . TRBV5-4 TGTGCCAGCAGCTTAGCGGGATGGGCAGATACGCAGTATTTT CASSLAGWADTQYF
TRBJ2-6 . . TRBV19 TGTGCCAGTAGCCGAGATAACTCTGGGGCCAACGTCCTGACTTTC CASSRDNSGANVLTF
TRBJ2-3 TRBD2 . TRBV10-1 TGCGCCAGCAGCGTGACTAGCGGGAGGACGGATACGCAGTATTTT CASSVTSGRTDTQYF
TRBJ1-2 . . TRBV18 TGTGCCAGCTCATCCGAGCCGACAGCTAACTATGGCTACACCTTC CASSSEPTANYGYTF
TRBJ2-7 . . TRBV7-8 TGTGCCAGCAGCGCCACCAGGCCTTCCTTCTACGAGCAGTACTTC CASSATRPSFYEQYF
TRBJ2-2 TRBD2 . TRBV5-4 TGTGCCAGCAGCTTCGGGACTAGTAATAGGGCCGGGGAGCTGTTTTTT CASSFGTSNRAGELFF
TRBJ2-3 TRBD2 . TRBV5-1 TGCGCCAGCAGGACTAGCGGGAGAGAAGATACGCAGTATTTT CASRTSGREDTQYF
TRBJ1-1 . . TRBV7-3 TGTGCCAGCAGCTGGGCCAAGAACACTGAAGCTTTCTTT CASSWAKNTEAFF
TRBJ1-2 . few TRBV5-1 TGCGCCAGCAGCTTGGGAACACGAAACTATGGCTACACCTTC CASSLGTRNYGYTF
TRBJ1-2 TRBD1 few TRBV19 TGTGCCAGTAATGACAGGGACAGGGGGCTGTATGGCTACACCTTC CASNDRDRGLYGYTF
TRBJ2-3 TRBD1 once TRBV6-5 TGTGCCAGCAGTTTACAGGGGGCTGGGGCAGATACGCAGTATTTT CASSLQGAGADTQYF
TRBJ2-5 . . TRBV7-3 TGTGCCAGCAGCCCTACGGGGGAGACCCAGTACTTC CASSPTGETQYF
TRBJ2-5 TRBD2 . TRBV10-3 TGTGCCATCTCTGAGACTAGCGGGGGCCAGTACTTC CAISETSGGQYF
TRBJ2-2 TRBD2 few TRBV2 TGTGCCAGCAGGTCCACTAGCGGGAACACCGGGGAGCTGTTTTTT CASRSTSGNTGELFF
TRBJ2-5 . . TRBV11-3 TGTGCCAGCAGCTTAACTGGAGGACAAGAGACCCAGTACTTC CASSLTGGQETQYF
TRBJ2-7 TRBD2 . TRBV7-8 TGTGCCAGCAGCATCGGGACAGCTCCTAGCGGGAGCGAGCAGTACTTC CASSIGTAPSGSEQYF
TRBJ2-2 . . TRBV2 TGTGCCAGCAGTGACAGGGGCCCCGGGGAGCTGTTTTTT CASSDRGPGELFF
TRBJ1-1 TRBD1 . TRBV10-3 TGTGCCACCCGATCGGACAGGGACACTGAAGCTTTCTTT CATRSDRDTEAFF
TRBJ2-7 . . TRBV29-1 TGCAGCGTTCCGGGACTTCGGAGCTCCTACGAGCAGTACTTC CSVPGLRSSYEQYF
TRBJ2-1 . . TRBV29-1 TGCAGCGTTGACAGTCCCAGATTGAATGAGCAGTTCTTC CSVDSPRLNEQFF
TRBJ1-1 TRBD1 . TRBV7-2 TGTGCCAGCAGCTTAGAATGGAAGAAAAGGACAGGGGGGGACACTGAAGCTTTCTTT CASSLEWKKRTGGDTEAFF
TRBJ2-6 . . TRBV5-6 TGTGCCAGCAGCTTGGCAGGGACTGGGGCCAACGTCCTGACTTTC CASSLAGTGANVLTF
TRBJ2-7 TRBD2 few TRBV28 TGTGCCAGCAGTTTAGTTATGAGACTAGCTTCCGAGCAGTACTTC CASSLVMRLASEQYF
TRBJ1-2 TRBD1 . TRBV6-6 TGTGCCAGCAGTGAGCGGGACAGGGGACCCTATGGCTACACCTTC CASSERDRGPYGYTF
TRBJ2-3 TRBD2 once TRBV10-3 TGTGCCATCAGGCCGACTAGCGGGAACACAGATACGCAGTATTTT CAIRPTSGNTDTQYF
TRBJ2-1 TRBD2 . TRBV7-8 TGTGCCAGCAGCTTAATTGTTGGTTTTAGCGGGATCGGCAATGAGCAGTTCTTC CASSLIVGFSGIGNEQFF
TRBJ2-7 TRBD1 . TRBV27 TGTGCCAGCAGTAGCACGGGACAGGGGACCTACGAGCAGTACTTC CASSSTGQGTYEQYF
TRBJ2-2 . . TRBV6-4 TGTGCCAGCAGTGACTCGAGGCGAGACACCGGGGAGCTGTTTTTT CASSDSRRDTGELFF
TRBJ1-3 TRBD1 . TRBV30 TGTGCCTGGAGTCAAACAGGGGCCCCCGCTGGAAACACCATATATTTT CAWSQTGAPAGNTIYF
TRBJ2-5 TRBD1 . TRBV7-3 TGTGCCAGCAGCTTGGGACAGATAGAAGAGACCCAGTACTTC CASSLGQIEETQYF
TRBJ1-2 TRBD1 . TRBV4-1 TGCGCCAGCAGCCAAGTGGACAGGGCCGACTATGGCTACACCTTC CASSQVDRADYGYTF
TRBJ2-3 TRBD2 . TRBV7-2 TGTGCCAGCAGCTTAGTCAGCGGGGGGGCTGATACGCAGTATTTT CASSLVSGGADTQYF
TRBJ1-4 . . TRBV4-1 TGCGCCAGCAGCCAAGGGTGGAGTGGAGAAAAACTGTTTTTT CASSQGWSGEKLFF
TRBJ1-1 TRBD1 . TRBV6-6 TGTGCCAGCAAGCACCAGGGGGCCCTTGAAGCTTTCTTT CASKHQGALEAFF
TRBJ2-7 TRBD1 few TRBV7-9 TGTGCCAGCAGCCCGAGACAGGGAAAATACGAGCAGTACTTC CASSPRQGKYEQYF
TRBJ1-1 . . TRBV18 TGTGCCAGCTCACCATACTTCAGGGGTCGCGACACTGAAGCTTTCTTT CASSPYFRGRDTEAFF
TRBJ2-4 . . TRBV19 TGTGCCAGTAGTATAGTTGCGGGTTTTGGGGACATTCAGTACTTC CASSIVAGFGDIQYF
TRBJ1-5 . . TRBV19 TGTGCCAGTAGCGGACATACCAATCAGCCCCAGCATTTT CASSGHTNQPQHF
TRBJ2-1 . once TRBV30 TGTGCCTGGAGTGTAACCCCCATTGGGCTAGCGAATGAGCAGTTCTTC CAWSVTPIGLANEQFF
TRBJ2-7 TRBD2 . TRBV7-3 TGTGCCAGCAGCTTTAGAGCGGGGGGGCCCTACGAGCAGTACTTC CASSFRAGGPYEQYF